One and the same sample provided the 18 T cell receptor beta chains below, sequenced in a study of T cell responses to AZD1222 COVID-19 vaccine. Produced via immunoSEQ multiplex PCR; TCRdb's table is partial and in-frame only. The profile shows 150,000 to 250,000 clones, over 85% of them singletons. The specimen comprised peripheral blood, sampled 28 days after the second AZD1222 dose. The receptors originated from an adult who received the AZD1222 COVID-19 vaccine.

The chain is built from TRBV9 and TRBJ2-7; tentative D call: TRBD2 (7 bases). The length of the CDR3 is 15 residues. Between the trimmed V and J ends, which lost 4 bases and 1 base, there was a span of 15 bases. From germline, CDR1 is SGDLS and CDR2 YYNGEE. CDR3 in amino acids: CASSPRGAGSYEQYF. DNA of the CDR3: TGTGCCAGCAGCCCCAGGGGAGCGGGGTCCTACGAGCAGTACTTC.

This rearrangement joins TRBV7-8 to TRBJ1-6; no reliable D call. This CDR3 comprises 14 residues. Looked up from germline, CDR1 is SGHVS and CDR2 is FQNEAQ. V was cut by 0 bases and J by 10 bases, with 10 bases left in between. CDR3 DNA: TGTGCCAGCAGCTTAGCGGGCGGAGGATCACCCCTCCACTTT. As protein: CASSLAGGGSPLHF.

This clone appeared a single time. This chain uses TRBV3-1 (or the pseudogene TRBV3-2) with TRBJ1-5, with a tentative D call TRBD1 (5 bases). The CDR3 covers 14 residues. Trimming removed 2 bases at V and 8 bases at J, with 13 bases between. Germline assignment: CDR1 LGHDT and CDR2 YNNKEL (reference sequence). In DNA, the CDR3 is TGTGCCAGCAGCCAACGGGCAGGGTGGGAGCCCCAGCATTTT. This gives the protein CASSQRAGWEPQHF.

Concerning this clone: Other nucleotide sequences in the sample specify the same CDR3. The gene calls are TRBV6-5 and TRBJ1-2; D is uncertain. The CDR3 totals 11 residues. V lost 2 bases and J 7 bases, leaving 5 bases between the germline ends. Germline V gene data show CDR1 as MNHEY and CDR2 as SVGAGI. CDR3 in amino acids: CASSYEGGYTF. The CDR3 nucleotides are TGTGCCAGCAGTTACGAGGGTGGCTACACCTTC.

This chain links TRBV11-2 with TRBJ2-3, with D possibly being TRBD2 (7 bases). The CDR3 covers 17 residues. Germline assignment: CDR1 SGHAT and CDR2 FQNNGV. The V end was cut by 4 bases, the J end by 6 bases, with 23 bases between. The CDR3 spells CASSWTKLARQGDTQYF. The CDR3 region has the DNA TGTGCCAGCAGCTGGACCAAACTAGCGAGGCAGGGGGATACGCAGTATTTT.

V and J are TRBV14 and TRBJ1-5; no clear D gene. Between the trimmed V and J ends, which lost 3 bases and 8 bases, there was a span of 11 bases. CDR1 is SGHDN and CDR2 is FVKESK in the germline V gene. The CDR3 is 13 amino acids. The DNA of the CDR3 is TGTGCCAGCAGCCAGGGAGCTCGGGAGCCCCAGCATTTT. This codes for CASSQGAREPQHF.

The gene calls are TRBV4-2 and TRBJ1-2, with unresolved D. The CDR3 is 15 amino acids. From germline, CDR1 is LGHNA and CDR2 YNFKEQ. Trimming pared 1 base from V and 4 bases from J, leaving 13 bases between. The chain's CDR3 is CASSQGAGVAYGYTF. The CDR3 DNA is TGTGCCAGCAGCCAAGGGGCGGGTGTGGCCTATGGCTACACCTTC.

The chain joins TRBV10-2 to TRBJ2-4, with 7 bases aligning to TRBD1. Germline CDR1 reads WSHSY; CDR2 reads SAAADI. This CDR3 region has 15 residues. Trimming cost V 6 bases and J 7 bases; bases outside gene matches: 12. The CDR3 spells CASRTEGASNNIQYF. The CDR3 DNA reads as TGCGCCAGCAGGACAGAGGGGGCGAGTAATAACATTCAGTACTTC.

The chain has TRBV10-2 and TRBJ1-2; 7 positions match TRBD1. This CDR3 has 11 residues. V lost 9 bases, J lost 7 bases, and 5 bases stayed unmatched. Per germline, CDR1 WSHSY and CDR2 SAAADI. DNA of the CDR3: TGCGCCAGTTATACAGGGGTTGGCTACACCTTC. Its protein product is CASYTGVGYTF.

The V call is TRBV29-1, the J call TRBJ1-1, with D hard to call. The germline V and J ends were trimmed by 7 bases and 0 bases, with 9 bases remaining between them. The CDR3 is 12 residues long. Germline V gives CDR1 SQVTM, CDR2 ANQGSEA. The CDR3 DNA follows: TGCAGCGGGAAGGTAATGAACACTGAAGCTTTCTTT. This encodes CSGKVMNTEAFF.

The chain is built from TRBV12-3 or TRBV12-4 and TRBJ1-4; D perhaps matches TRBD1 (6 bases). Deletions cut 4 bases from V and 6 bases from J, with 9 bases between. The CDR3 loop spans 13 amino acids. The CDR3 sequence: CASSYGGDEKLFF. The CDR3 DNA follows: TGTGCCAGCAGTTACGGGGGCGATGAAAAACTGTTTTTT.

The rearrangement uses TRBV6-4 and TRBJ1-2, with 8 bases identical to TRBD1. The junction had 4 bases not matched to a gene; V was cut back by 0 bases and J by 4 bases. Per the germline V gene, CDR1 is MRHNA and CDR2 is SNTAGT. The CDR3 sequence is 15 residues long. Here the CDR3 reads CASSDSGQGAYGYTF. DNA for the CDR3: TGTGCCAGCAGTGACTCAGGGCAGGGGGCCTATGGCTACACCTTC.

This chain uses TRBV24-1 with TRBJ2-7; possible D gene TRBD2, 5 bases. CDR1 KGHDR and CDR2 SFDVKD come from the germline V gene. This CDR3 contains 14 residues. The V and J ends lost 10 bases and 1 base respectively, with 16 bases between them. The CDR3 is CATCGPRISYEQYF. The CDR3 DNA reads TGTGCCACTTGCGGGCCGCGCATATCCTACGAGCAGTACTTC.

The chain joins TRBV6-1 to TRBJ1-4; maybe TRBD1 (6 bases). V dropped 1 base and J dropped 8 bases, with 14 bases sitting between them. The CDR3 sequence is 15 residues long. Per germline, CDR1 MNHNS and CDR2 SASEGT. The CDR3: CASSEERGLMEKLFF. CDR3 nucleotides: TGTGCCAGCAGTGAAGAGAGGGGGTTAATGGAAAAACTGTTTTTT.

J is TRBJ1-2 and V is TRBV19, with 7 bases matching TRBD1. The CDR3 length is 16 residues. Unmatched junction bases numbered 14, after V lost 6 bases and J lost 4 bases. Germline values: CDR1 LNHDA, CDR2 SQIVND (reference sequence). The CDR3 here is CASSMALDRVTYGYTF. The CDR3 DNA follows: TGTGCCAGTAGCATGGCCCTCGACAGGGTGACCTATGGCTACACCTTC.

This chain joins TRBV6-2 or TRBV6-3 and TRBJ2-2; TRBD2 might be the D (5 bases). V dropped 4 bases and J dropped 5 bases, with 11 bases sitting between them. Per the germline V gene, CDR1 is MNHEY and CDR2 is SVGEGT. This CDR3 comprises 14 residues. The CDR3: CASSWNRGTGELFF. The CDR3 coding sequence is TGTGCCAGCAGTTGGAATAGAGGGACCGGGGAGCTGTTTTTT.

The CDR3 here is CASSRDSLSPIYF. CDR3 bases: TGTGCCAGCAGCCGGGACAGCCTTAGTCCCATATATTTT. The rearrangement links TRBV2 to TRBJ1-3; 7 nucleotides line up with TRBD1. CDR3 size: 13 residues. Germline CDR1 is SNHLY and CDR2 is FYNNEI. Trimming at V came to 6 bases and at J to 11 bases, leaving 10 bases not matched to a gene.

In DNA, the CDR3 is TGTGCCAGCAGAAAAGGACAGGACAAAAACATTCAGTACTTC. Translated, it gives CASRKGQDKNIQYF. This sequence joins TRBV7-2 and TRBJ2-4; 7 bases line up with TRBD1. Germline CDR1 is SGHTA and CDR2 is FQGNSA. With 6 bases clipped from V and 3 bases from J, the junction kept 5 bases outside the gene matches. The CDR3 is 14 residues long.